This T cell receptor (beta chain) was sequenced in a study of shared clonotypes between healthy human individuals. This CDR3 has 13 residues. Germline lookup yields CDR1 SGHRS and CDR2 YFSETQ. With 1 base clipped from V and 11 bases from J, the junction kept 7 bases outside the gene matches. Measured with immunoSEQ multiplex PCR; TCRdb has only the in-frame clones, and not every one. In the table there are some 1.4 million clones, 95% to 97% of which are singletons. The origin of this receptor is a young man in good health. V usage is TRBV5-1 and J usage is TRBJ2-7; 9 positions agree with TRBD1. Material for sequencing was naive CD4+ T cells sorted from blood. Subset specified: CD45RA+ positively selected. The CDR3 spells CASSLTGGDGEYF. In DNA, the CDR3 is TGCGCCAGCAGCTTGACAGGGGGCGATGGGGAGTACTTC.